Following are 10 T cell receptor beta chains from one sample sequenced in a study of T cells in Graves' hyperthyroidism and ophthalmopathy. Amplified TCR beta CDR3 regions came from RNA transcripts. RT-PCR in the first round (using the HTBI primer set) targeted the TCR CDR3. A single record per CDR3 protein comes from TCRdb applying MiXCR to the multiplex PCR reads. This sample has 600,000 or so distinct CDR3 sequences; roughly 17% occur once, and the top ten carry around 4%. The specimen was blood. The receptors derive from a woman in her twenties or thirties with Graves' hyperthyroidism.

This clonotype has a count of ten or more. This chain uses TRBV7-2 with TRBJ2-7; tentative D call: TRBD2 (5 bases). V was pared by 1 base and J by 0 bases, with 10 bases between. Per the germline V gene, CDR1 is SGHTA and CDR2 is FQGNSA. The CDR3 has 15 residues. CDR3 amino acids: CASSLVAQSSYEQYF. The DNA of the CDR3 is TGTGCCAGCAGCTTAGTAGCGCAGAGCTCCTACGAGCAGTACTTC.

This clonotype was detected many times. This chain joins TRBV29-1 and TRBJ2-5; 7 bases map to TRBD1. V was clipped by 6 bases and J by 1 base; unmatched bases: 2. The CDR3 extends over 12 amino acids. Germline-derived CDR1 and CDR2 are SQVTM and ANQGSEA. The CDR3 sequence is CSVSGGQETQYF. In DNA form, the CDR3 reads TGCAGCGTCTCAGGGGGCCAAGAGACCCAGTACTTC. The whole variable domain, remainder taken from reference TRBV29-1 and TRBJ2-5, is SAVISQKPSRDICQRGTSLTIQCQVDSQVTMMFWYRQQPGQSLTLIATANQGSEATYESGFVIDKFPISRPNLTFSTLTVSNMSPEDSSIYLCSVSGGQETQYFGPGTRLLVL.

The sample holds many counts of this clonotype. The gene calls are TRBV6-1 and TRBJ1-1; no firm D call. The CDR3 contains 12 residues. Germline V gives CDR1 MNHNS, CDR2 SASEGT. Trimming took 7 bases from V and 7 from J, leaving 13 bases between them. This CDR3 is CASTSTRGEAFF. The CDR3 DNA reads as TGTGCCAGCACCTCAACCCGCGGTGAAGCTTTCTTT.

There are many counts of this clonotype. The rearrangement links TRBV12-5 to TRBJ2-1, with 10 bases fitting TRBD2. J lost 7 bases, V lost 2 bases, and 5 bases had no gene match. This CDR3 contains 15 residues. Per germline, CDR1 LGHNT and CDR2 FRNRAP. CDR3 sequence reads: CASGLYLAGANEQFF. CDR3 nucleotides: TGTGCTAGTGGTTTGTACCTAGCGGGAGCGAATGAGCAGTTCTTC.

This clonotype was recorded many times. V is TRBV24-1 and J is TRBJ1-5; D ambiguous. Per the germline V gene, CDR1 is KGHDR and CDR2 is SFDVKD. The CDR3 contains 12 residues. V lost 6 bases to trimming and J lost 4 bases, with 6 bases between them. The CDR3 region has the DNA TGTGCCACCAGTCACGGAAATCAGCCCCAGCATTTT. Translating gives CATSHGNQPQHF.

This clonotype occurred many times. V and J are TRBV13 and TRBJ2-5; 9 bases fit TRBD1. This CDR3 has 15 residues. CDR1 and CDR2 from the germline V gene are PRHDT and FYEKMQ (reference sequence). Trimming took 3 bases from V and 2 from J; bases not matched to a gene: 4. The CDR3 loop reads CASSLGQGGQETQYF. Here the CDR3 DNA reads TGTGCCAGCAGCTTGGGACAGGGAGGTCAAGAGACCCAGTACTTC.

This clonotype appeared many times. The V and J genes are TRBV27 and TRBJ2-1, with a possible D match to TRBD2 (7 bases). This CDR3 comprises 16 residues. Germline V gene sequence: CDR1 MNHEY, CDR2 SMNVEV (reference sequence). V shed 7 bases and J shed 1 base, with 17 bases lying between them. The CDR3 DNA reads TGTGCCAGCACCCTGGGGGGGGCCCCTTCCTACAATGAGCAGTTCTTC. Its protein product is CASTLGGAPSYNEQFF.

In this sample, this clonotype turned up many times. The rearrangement uses TRBV6-1 and TRBJ2-3; D unclear. Germline CDR1 MNHNS, CDR2 SASEGT. This CDR3 has 13 residues. V was clipped by 1 base and J by 1 base, with 3 bases between them. This CDR3 reads CASSEGGTDTQYF. The DNA of the CDR3 is TGTGCCAGCAGTGAAGGCGGCACAGATACGCAGTATTTT.

The table lists this clonotype with a few counts. The gene calls are TRBV20-1 and TRBJ2-7, with D hard to call. The CDR3 consists of 14 residues. V was pared by 0 bases and J by 4 bases, with 13 bases between. The germline CDR1 and CDR2 sequences are DFQATT and SNEGSKA (reference sequence). The CDR3 spells CSARDILTVYEQYF. CDR3 DNA: TGCAGTGCTAGAGATATCCTCACAGTTTACGAGCAGTACTTC.

V is TRBV7-2 and J is TRBJ2-5, with TRBD1 identical over 10 bases. With V trimmed by 5 bases and J by 3 bases, 9 bases remained unmatched. The CDR3 length is 16 residues. CDR1 is SGHTA, CDR2 FQGNSA, per germline. The CDR3 DNA reads as TGTGCCAGCAGCCAGGGGTGGGGGACAGGGGAAGAGACCCAGTACTTC. This encodes CASSQGWGTGEETQYF.